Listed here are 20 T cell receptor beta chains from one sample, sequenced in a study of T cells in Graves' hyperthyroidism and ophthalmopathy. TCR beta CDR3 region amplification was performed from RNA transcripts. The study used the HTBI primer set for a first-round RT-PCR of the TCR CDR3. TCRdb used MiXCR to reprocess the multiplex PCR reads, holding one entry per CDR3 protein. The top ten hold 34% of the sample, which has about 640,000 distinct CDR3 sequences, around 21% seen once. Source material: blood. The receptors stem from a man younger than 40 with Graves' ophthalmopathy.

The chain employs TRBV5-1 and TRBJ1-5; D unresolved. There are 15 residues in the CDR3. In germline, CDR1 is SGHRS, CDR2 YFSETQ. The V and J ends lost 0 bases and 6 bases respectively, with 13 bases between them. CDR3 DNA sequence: TGCGCCAGCAGCTTGGAAGGAGGGTTTTCTCAGCCCCAGCATTTT. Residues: CASSLEGGFSQPQHF.

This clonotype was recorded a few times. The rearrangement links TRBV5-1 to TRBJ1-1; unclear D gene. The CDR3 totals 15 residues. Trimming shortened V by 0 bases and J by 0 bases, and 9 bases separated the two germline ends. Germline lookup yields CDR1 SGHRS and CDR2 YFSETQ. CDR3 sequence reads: CASSLEYGLNTEAFF. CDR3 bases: TGCGCCAGCAGCTTGGAATACGGTCTGAACACTGAAGCTTTCTTT.

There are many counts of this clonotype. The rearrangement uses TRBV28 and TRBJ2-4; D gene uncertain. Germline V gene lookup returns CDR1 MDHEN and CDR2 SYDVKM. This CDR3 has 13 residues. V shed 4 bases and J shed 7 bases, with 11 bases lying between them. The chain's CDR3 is CASSSHGSNIQYF. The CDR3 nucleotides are TGTGCCAGCAGTTCCCACGGATCGAACATTCAGTACTTC.

CDR3 amino acids: CASSFLKETQYF. The CDR3 bases are TGTGCCAGCAGCTTTTTGAAGGAGACCCAGTACTTC. The V gene is TRBV13, the J gene TRBJ2-5; the D is unclear. This CDR3 is built from 12 residues. V was trimmed by 3 bases and J by 5 bases, leaving 7 bases between them. Germline V CDR1 and CDR2: PRHDT, FYEKMQ (reference sequence).

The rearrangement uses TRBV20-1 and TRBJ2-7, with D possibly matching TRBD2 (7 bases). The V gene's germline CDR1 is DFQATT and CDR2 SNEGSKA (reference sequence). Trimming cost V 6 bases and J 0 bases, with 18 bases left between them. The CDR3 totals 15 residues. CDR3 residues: CSAGGGASLSYEQYF. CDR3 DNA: TGCAGTGCGGGTGGGGGGGCATCCCTCTCCTACGAGCAGTACTTC.

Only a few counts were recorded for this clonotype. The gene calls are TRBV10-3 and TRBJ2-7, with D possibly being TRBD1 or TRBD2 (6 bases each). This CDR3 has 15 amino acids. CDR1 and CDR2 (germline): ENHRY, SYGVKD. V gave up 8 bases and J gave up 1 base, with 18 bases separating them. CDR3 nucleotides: TGTGCCATCGGATACAGGGTTGGAGGGTCCTACGAGCAGTACTTC. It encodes CAIGYRVGGSYEQYF.

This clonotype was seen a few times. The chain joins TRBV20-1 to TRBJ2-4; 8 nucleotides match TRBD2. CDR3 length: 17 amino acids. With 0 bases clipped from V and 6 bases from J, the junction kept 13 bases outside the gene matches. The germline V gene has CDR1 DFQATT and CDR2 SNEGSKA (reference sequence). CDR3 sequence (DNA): TGCAGTGCTAGAGATCCCTCCGGCGGGAGGCAGCGAAACATTCAGTACTTC. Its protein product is CSARDPSGGRQRNIQYF.

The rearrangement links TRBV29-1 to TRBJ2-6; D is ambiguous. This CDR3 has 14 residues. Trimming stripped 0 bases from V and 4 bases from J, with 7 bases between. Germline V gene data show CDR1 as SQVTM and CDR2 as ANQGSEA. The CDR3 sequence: CSVEDYTGANVLTF. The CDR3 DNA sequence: TGCAGCGTTGAAGATTATACCGGGGCCAACGTCCTGACTTTC.

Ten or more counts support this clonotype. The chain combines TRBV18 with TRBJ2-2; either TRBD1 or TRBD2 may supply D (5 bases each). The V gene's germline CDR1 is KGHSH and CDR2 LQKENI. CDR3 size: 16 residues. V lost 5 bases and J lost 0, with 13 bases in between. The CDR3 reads CASSKGTRSNTGELFF. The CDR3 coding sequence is TGTGCCAGCTCAAAGGGGACGCGATCGAACACCGGGGAGCTGTTTTTT.

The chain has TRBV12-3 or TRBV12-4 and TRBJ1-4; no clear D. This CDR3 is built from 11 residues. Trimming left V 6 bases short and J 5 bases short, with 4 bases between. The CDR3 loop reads CASSINEKLFF. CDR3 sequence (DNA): TGTGCCAGCAGCATCAATGAAAAACTGTTTTTT.

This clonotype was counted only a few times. The CDR3 bases are TGTGCCAGCAGTCAATCACAGGGGACTAATGAAAAACTGTTTTTT. Translated: CASSQSQGTNEKLFF. V usage is TRBV25-1 and J usage is TRBJ1-4; 7 nucleotides line up with TRBD1. CDR1 and CDR2 (germline): MGHDK, SYGVNS. V dropped 5 bases and J dropped 2; count of bases not matched to a gene: 5. The CDR3 runs to 15 residues.

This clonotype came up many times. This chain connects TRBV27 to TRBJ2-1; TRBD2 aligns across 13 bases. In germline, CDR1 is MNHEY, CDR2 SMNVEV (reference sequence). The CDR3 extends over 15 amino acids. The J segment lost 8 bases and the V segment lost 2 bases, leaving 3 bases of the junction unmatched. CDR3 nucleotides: TGTGCCAGCAGTTTAGGACTAGCGGGAGACTATGAGCAGTTCTTC. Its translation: CASSLGLAGDYEQFF.

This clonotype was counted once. CDR3 DNA: TGTGCCAGCAGCTTAGTATGGGACCCCCGAGGAAAGGGCTACACCTTC. Its protein product is CASSLVWDPRGKGYTF. This chain uses TRBV13 with TRBJ1-2, with D possibly TRBD1 on 5 matching bases. CDR1 and CDR2 (germline): PRHDT, FYEKMQ (reference sequence). This CDR3 region has 16 residues. V was shortened by 1 base and J by 8 bases, with 20 bases between the two germline ends.

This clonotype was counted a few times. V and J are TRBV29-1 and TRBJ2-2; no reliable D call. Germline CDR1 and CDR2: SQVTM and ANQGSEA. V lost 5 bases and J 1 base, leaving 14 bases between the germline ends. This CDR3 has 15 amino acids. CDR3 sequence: CSVSTQGWNTGELFF. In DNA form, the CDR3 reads TGCAGCGTTTCCACGCAAGGCTGGAACACCGGGGAGCTGTTTTTT.

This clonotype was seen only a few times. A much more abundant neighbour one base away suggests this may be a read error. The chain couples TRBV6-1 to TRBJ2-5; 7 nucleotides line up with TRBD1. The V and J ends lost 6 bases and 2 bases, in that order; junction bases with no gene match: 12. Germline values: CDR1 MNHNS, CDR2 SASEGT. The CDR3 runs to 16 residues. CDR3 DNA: TGTGCCAGCAGACCGGTCGACAGGGCTGGTCAAGAGACCCAGTACTTC. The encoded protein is CASRPVDRAGQETQYF.

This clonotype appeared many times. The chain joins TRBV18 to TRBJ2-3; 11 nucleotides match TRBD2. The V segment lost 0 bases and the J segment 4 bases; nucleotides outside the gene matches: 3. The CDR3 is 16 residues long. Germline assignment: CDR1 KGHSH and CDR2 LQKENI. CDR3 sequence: CASSPPTSGSADTQYF. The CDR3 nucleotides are TGTGCCAGCTCACCACCCACTAGCGGGAGTGCAGATACGCAGTATTTT.

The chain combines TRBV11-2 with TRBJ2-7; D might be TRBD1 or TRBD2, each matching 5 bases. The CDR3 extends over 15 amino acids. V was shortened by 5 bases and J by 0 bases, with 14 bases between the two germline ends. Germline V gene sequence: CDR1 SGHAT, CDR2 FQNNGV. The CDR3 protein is CASSPSWGFSYEQYF. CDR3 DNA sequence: TGTGCCAGCAGCCCCTCGTGGGGGTTCTCCTACGAGCAGTACTTC.

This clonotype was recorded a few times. DNA for the CDR3: TGTGCCAGCAGCTTAAAAACAGAAGGGAACACCGGGGAGCTGTTTTTT. It encodes CASSLKTEGNTGELFF. This chain joins TRBV5-8 and TRBJ2-2; D call uncertain. CDR3 length: 16 residues. Germline assignment: CDR1 SGHTS and CDR2 YDEGEE. Trimming removed 2 bases from V and 1 base from J, with 12 bases in between.

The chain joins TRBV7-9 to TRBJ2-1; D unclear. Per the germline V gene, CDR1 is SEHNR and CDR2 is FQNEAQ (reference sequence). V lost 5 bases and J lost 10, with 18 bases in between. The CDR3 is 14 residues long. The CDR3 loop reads CASSPPGTLREQFF. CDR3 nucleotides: TGTGCCAGCAGCCCCCCCGGTACGTTGAGGGAGCAGTTCTTC.

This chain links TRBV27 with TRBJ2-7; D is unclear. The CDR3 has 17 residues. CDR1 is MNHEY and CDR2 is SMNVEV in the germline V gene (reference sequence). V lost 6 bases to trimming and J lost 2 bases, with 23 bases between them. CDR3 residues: CASRPISLSGTAYEQYF. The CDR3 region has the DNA TGTGCCAGCAGGCCAATCAGTTTAAGTGGCACCGCCTACGAGCAGTACTTC.